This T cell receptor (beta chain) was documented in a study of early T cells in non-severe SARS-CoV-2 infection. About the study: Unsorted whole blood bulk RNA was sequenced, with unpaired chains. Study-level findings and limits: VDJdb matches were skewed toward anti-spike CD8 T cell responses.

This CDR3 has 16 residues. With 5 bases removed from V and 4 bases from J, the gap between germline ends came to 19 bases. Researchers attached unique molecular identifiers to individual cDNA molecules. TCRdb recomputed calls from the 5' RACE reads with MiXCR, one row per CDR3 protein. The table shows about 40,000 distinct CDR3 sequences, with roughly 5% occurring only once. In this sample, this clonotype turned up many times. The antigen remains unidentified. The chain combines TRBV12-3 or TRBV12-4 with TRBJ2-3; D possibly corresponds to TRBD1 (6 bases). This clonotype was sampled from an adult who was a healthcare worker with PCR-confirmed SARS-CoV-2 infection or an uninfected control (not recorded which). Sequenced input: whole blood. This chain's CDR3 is CASSPLGRTVADTQYF. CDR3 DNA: TGTGCCAGCAGTCCCTTGGGGCGGACAGTGGCAGATACGCAGTATTTT.